The 22 T cell receptor beta chains below come from one sample, sequenced in a study of blood T cell repertoires in COVID-19. The method was immunoSEQ multiplex PCR; TCRdb's version includes in-frame clones alone and lacks a portion of them. This sample has over 250,000 clones; approximately 83% occur once, and the top ten carry roughly 10%. Sequences were obtained from peripheral blood. The receptors stem from a woman in her forties or fifties who had recovered from COVID-19.

The chain is built from TRBV24-1 and TRBJ2-1; 9 nucleotides line up with TRBD2. From germline, CDR1 is KGHDR and CDR2 SFDVKD. This CDR3 contains 16 residues. With V trimmed by 1 base and J by 10 bases, 10 bases remained unmatched. The CDR3 sequence: CATSDFGVAGEGEQFF. The CDR3 nucleotides read TGTGCCACCAGTGATTTTGGGGTAGCGGGAGAGGGGGAGCAGTTCTTC.

This clone has at least ten counts. CDR3 sequence reads: CASSLTRTGRNTEAFF. The CDR3 region has the DNA TGTGCCAGCAGTTTAACCCGGACAGGGAGGAACACTGAAGCTTTCTTT. This chain uses TRBV28 with TRBJ1-1; 8 nucleotides line up with TRBD1. Trimming took 2 bases from V and 1 from J; bases not matched to a gene: 6. The germline V gene encodes CDR1 MDHEN and CDR2 SYDVKM. CDR3 length: 16 residues.

The chain joins TRBV12-3 or TRBV12-4 to TRBJ1-2, with D uncertain. V lost 1 base and J lost 6, with 6 bases in between. This CDR3 has 12 residues. The CDR3: CASSLGAHGYTF. In DNA, the CDR3 is TGTGCCAGCAGTTTAGGGGCGCATGGCTACACCTTC.

V is TRBV7-3 and J is TRBJ2-1; 7 bases match TRBD2. Trimming cost V 3 bases and J 5 bases; bases outside gene matches: 4. Germline CDR1 reads SGHTA; CDR2 reads FQGTGA. This CDR3 is built from 14 residues. CDR3 coding DNA: TGTGCCAGCAGCTTGGGGAGGGAGAACAATGAGCAGTTCTTC. This gives the protein CASSLGRENNEQFF.

This clone was detected once. The chain uses TRBV6-2 or TRBV6-3 and TRBJ2-4; 10 nucleotides match TRBD1. After removal of 4 bases from V and 0 bases from J, the junction contained 0 bases not matched to a gene. The CDR3 is 15 amino acids. Germline V gene data show CDR1 as MNHEY and CDR2 as SVGEGT. CDR3 nucleotide sequence: TGTGCCAGCAGTTGGGACAGGGGAGCCAAAAACATTCAGTACTTC. Its translation is CASSWDRGAKNIQYF.

The CDR3 sequence is CASGGRLNEKLFF. The CDR3 DNA is TGTGCCAGCGGAGGAAGACTTAATGAAAAACTGTTTTTT. The chain recombines TRBV2 with TRBJ1-4; D call uncertain. The CDR3 covers 13 residues. Deletions cut 8 bases from V and 4 bases from J, with 11 bases between. Germline CDR1 reads SNHLY; CDR2 reads FYNNEI.

In nucleotides, the CDR3 is TGTGCCAGCAGTCCAGGAGGATCCCACTCCTACGAGCAGTACTTC. Protein sequence: CASSPGGSHSYEQYF. The rearrangement joins TRBV28 to TRBJ2-7, with D possibly TRBD2 on 5 matching bases. The CDR3 is 15 residues long. Germline loops: CDR1 MDHEN, CDR2 SYDVKM. Between the trimmed V and J ends, which lost 5 bases and 0 bases, there was a span of 14 bases.

The CDR3, as DNA: TGTGCCACCAGCAGGGAGACAGGGGGGGTTGAAAAACTGTTTTTT. This translates into CATSRETGGVEKLFF. The chain has TRBV15 and TRBJ1-4; 9 nucleotides align to TRBD1. The CDR3 is made up of 15 amino acids. Germline values: CDR1 LNHNV, CDR2 YYDKDF (reference sequence). Losses at the gene ends were 3 bases for V and 7 bases for J; bases not matched to a gene: 6.

The V call is TRBV4-2, the J call TRBJ2-2, with a tentative D call TRBD1 (5 bases). V lost 0 bases to trimming and J lost 0 bases, with 14 bases between them. The CDR3 extends over 18 amino acids. The V gene's germline CDR1 is LGHNA and CDR2 YNFKEQ. DNA for the CDR3: TGTGCCAGCAGCCAAGAAGGGGATGGGCGCCCGAACACCGGGGAGCTGTTTTTT. Its protein product is CASSQEGDGRPNTGELFF.

The chain uses TRBV2 and TRBJ2-1; 13 bases match TRBD2. The CDR3 sequence is 15 residues long. Germline V CDR1 and CDR2: SNHLY, FYNNEI. Trimming at V came to 8 bases and at J to 5 bases, leaving 6 bases not matched to a gene. CDR3: CASERTSGRDNEQFF. The CDR3 coding sequence is TGTGCCAGCGAGAGGACTAGCGGGAGAGACAATGAGCAGTTCTTC.

A single count supports this clone. The chain recombines TRBV18 with TRBJ2-1, with D possibly matching TRBD1 (6 bases). The V end lost 1 base, the J end lost 7 bases, and 11 bases lay between the germline ends. The CDR3 loop spans 14 amino acids. From germline, CDR1 is KGHSH and CDR2 LQKENI. CDR3 coding DNA: TGTGCCAGCTCACCACTTTACAGGGCGAATGAGCAGTTCTTC. Protein product: CASSPLYRANEQFF.

V usage is TRBV5-1 and J usage is TRBJ2-3; weak D call: TRBD2 (5 bases). From germline, CDR1 is SGHRS and CDR2 YFSETQ. The CDR3 contains 14 residues. Trimming cost V 4 bases and J 3 bases, with 12 bases left between them. The CDR3 loop is CASSDGLGTDTQYF. Here the CDR3 DNA reads TGCGCCAGCAGCGACGGACTGGGGACAGATACGCAGTATTTT.

The gene calls are TRBV7-6 and TRBJ1-4; the D gene is possibly TRBD1 (5 bases). The CDR3 contains 20 residues. Trimming stripped 2 bases from V and 8 bases from J, with 30 bases between. Germline CDR1 reads SGHVS; CDR2 reads FNYEAQ. For the CDR3, the DNA is TGTGCCAGCAGCTTAAAACGACGGGGGACCACCGATACACCAGGCGAAAAACTGTTTTTT. It codes for CASSLKRRGTTDTPGEKLFF.

The J gene is TRBJ2-5, the V gene TRBV7-2, with 15 bases that match TRBD2. From germline, CDR1 is SGHTA and CDR2 FQGNSA. V was clipped by 4 bases and J by 5 bases; unmatched bases: 5. The CDR3 runs to 16 residues. The CDR3: CASSSRTSGRVETQYF. The CDR3 DNA reads TGTGCCAGCAGCTCGCGGACTAGCGGGAGGGTGGAGACCCAGTACTTC. Filled out from reference TRBV7-2 and TRBJ2-5, the complete variable domain reads GAGVSQSPSNKVTEKGKDVELRCDPISGHTALYWYRQSLGQGLEFLIYFQGNSAPDKSGLPSDRFSAERTGGSVSTLTIQRTQQEDSAVYLCASSSRTSGRVETQYFGPGTRLLVL.

The chain links TRBV28 to TRBJ2-3, with D possibly being TRBD2 (5 bases). This CDR3 contains 13 residues. Trimming took off 6 bases at V and 0 bases at J, with 7 bases between the two ends. The germline V gene has CDR1 MDHEN and CDR2 SYDVKM. The CDR3 coding sequence is TGTGCCAGCAGCCGGACTAGCACAGATACGCAGTATTTT. The encoded protein is CASSRTSTDTQYF.

This chain joins TRBV5-1 and TRBJ2-1; 7 bases agree with TRBD1. CDR3 length: 15 amino acids. From germline, CDR1 is SGHRS and CDR2 YFSETQ. The V segment lost 4 bases and the J segment 8 bases; nucleotides outside the gene matches: 12. As DNA, the CDR3 is TGCGCCAGCAGCCTTTCCGGGACAGCGAACGATGAGCAGTTCTTC. It codes for CASSLSGTANDEQFF. The full variable domain, its missing parts supplied by reference TRBV5-1 and TRBJ2-1, is KAGVTQTPRYLIKTRGQQVTLSCSPISGHRSVSWYQQTPGQGLQFLFEYFSETQRNKGNFPGRFSGRQFSNSRSEMNVSTLELGDSALYLCASSLSGTANDEQFFGPGTRLTVL.

The V and J genes are TRBV27 and TRBJ2-3, with D possibly being TRBD2 (5 bases). CDR1 and CDR2 (germline): MNHEY, SMNVEV (reference sequence). The CDR3 extends over 14 amino acids. Between the trimmed V and J ends, which lost 3 bases and 0 bases, there was a span of 7 bases. The CDR3 coding sequence is TGTGCCAGCAGTTTCCGGACTAGCACAGATACGCAGTATTTT. It is translated as CASSFRTSTDTQYF.

The chain joins TRBV27 to TRBJ2-7, with 9 bases aligning to TRBD1. V shed 5 bases, J shed 4 bases, and the junction held 12 bases outside the gene matches. The CDR3 consists of 16 residues. Germline V gene sequence: CDR1 MNHEY, CDR2 SMNVEV (reference sequence). The CDR3 protein is CASSPTGPGQGYEQYF. CDR3 DNA sequence: TGTGCCAGCAGTCCAACCGGGCCGGGACAGGGTTACGAGCAGTACTTC.

This clone was observed a few times. V gene TRBV7-2 combines with J gene TRBJ1-1; TRBD1 might be the D (6 bases). The CDR3 has 14 residues. The V and J ends lost 4 bases and 7 bases respectively, with 16 bases between them. The germline V gene encodes CDR1 SGHTA and CDR2 FQGNSA. The CDR3 region is CASSSTGYPGEAFF. CDR3 DNA: TGTGCCAGCAGCTCCACAGGGTATCCCGGTGAAGCTTTCTTT.

This chain links TRBV11-2 with TRBJ2-3, with TRBD2 matching 8 bases. After removal of 4 bases from V and 3 bases from J, the junction contained 9 bases not matched to a gene. Germline V gives CDR1 SGHAT, CDR2 FQNNGV. This CDR3 has 16 amino acids. The CDR3 region has the DNA TGTGCCAGCAGCTCCGGGGGGGCCCCAAGGACAGATACGCAGTATTTT. Translation gives CASSSGGAPRTDTQYF. The full variable domain, rest sourced from reference TRBV11-2 and TRBJ2-3, is EAGVAQSPRYKIIEKRQSVAFWCNPISGHATLYWYQQILGQGPKLLIQFQNNGVVDDSQLPKDRFSAERLKGVDSTLKIQPAKLEDSAVYLCASSSGGAPRTDTQYFGPGTRLTVL.

The chain employs TRBV27 and TRBJ2-7, with a weak D call TRBD1 (5 bases). Germline V lookup: CDR1 MNHEY, CDR2 SMNVEV (reference sequence). V was trimmed by 4 bases and J by 3 bases, leaving 10 bases between them. There are 13 residues in the CDR3. This CDR3 reads CASSSTRDYEQYF. CDR3 sequence (DNA): TGTGCCAGCAGTTCCACCAGGGACTACGAGCAGTACTTC.

The CDR3 reads CASSPAGGPAHEQFF. In DNA form, the CDR3 reads TGTGCCAGCAGCCCAGCGGGGGGGCCGGCACATGAGCAGTTCTTC. This rearrangement joins TRBV7-3 to TRBJ2-1; 10 nucleotides match TRBD2. The V gene's germline CDR1 is SGHTA and CDR2 FQGTGA. V trimming: 5 bases; J trimming: 8 bases; junction bases outside the gene matches: 9. CDR3 length: 15 residues.